This entry lists 4 T cell receptor beta chains sequenced from one sample in a study of CD8+ T cells in alopecia areata. Treatment specified: oral pan-JAK inhibitor, 5-10 mg twice daily. In each case, RNA was isolated and then reverse transcribed into cDNA as the sequencing template. This table comes from immunoSEQ multiplex PCR, and its TCRdb copy is limited to in-frame clones, with some not included. The table shows roughly 250,000 clones, with 60% occurring only once. Here the sequenced sample was CD4+ T cells sorted from blood, taken at approximately week 51, from a patient treated with tofacitinib. The receptors were sampled from a human donor with alopecia areata.

The rearrangement joins TRBV5-4 to TRBJ2-3; a possible D gene is TRBD2 (6 bases). The V end was cut by 4 bases, the J end by 15 bases, with 21 bases between. Germline V lookup: CDR1 SGHNT, CDR2 YYREEE (reference sequence). The CDR3 spans 13 residues. The chain's CDR3 is CASSTPGDPIDYF. The CDR3 DNA reads as TGTGCCAGCAGCACCCCGGGGGACCCGATTGACTATTTT.

V gene TRBV27 combines with J gene TRBJ2-5; no definite D call. There are 15 residues in the CDR3. Germline CDR1 reads MNHEY; CDR2 reads SMNVEV (reference sequence). The V end was cut by 2 bases, the J end by 1 base, with 11 bases between. CDR3 nucleotide sequence: TGTGCCAGCAGTTTAGGTGTCCTGGGCCAAGAGACCCAGTACTTC. Protein product: CASSLGVLGQETQYF.

The chain joins TRBV5-6 to TRBJ2-7, with 11 bases aligning to TRBD1. Germline V gene lookup returns CDR1 SGHDT and CDR2 YYEEEE. Unmatched junction bases numbered 5, after V lost 2 bases and J lost 4 bases. The CDR3 consists of 15 residues. The CDR3 DNA sequence: TGTGCCAGCAGCTTCTGGACAGGGGGCAGATACGAGCAGTACTTC. It encodes CASSFWTGGRYEQYF.

The V and J genes are TRBV19 and TRBJ1-6, with D possibly TRBD1 on 5 matching bases. This CDR3 contains 15 residues. Germline assignment: CDR1 LNHDA and CDR2 SQIVND (reference sequence). Deletions cut 7 bases from V and 10 bases from J, with 20 bases between. The CDR3 DNA reads TGTGCCAGTACTACCGGGGGAGCGAAGGTCTCACCCCTCCACTTT. Encoded protein: CASTTGGAKVSPLHF.